The clone carrying this T cell receptor beta chain was seen only a few times. The data belong to a study of cytomegalovirus exposure and HLA in healthy donors. The CDR3 consists of 12 residues. Germline CDR1 and CDR2: SEHNR and FQNEAQ (reference sequence). Trimming removed 5 bases from V and 4 bases from J, with 8 bases in between. Primers: 60 Vbeta forward and 13 Jbeta reverse. Using immunoSEQ multiplex PCR, the repertoire was profiled, and TCRdb retains in-frame clones only, with some absent. Of about 190,000 clones listed, roughly four fifths are singletons. The sequencing input was PBMCs. The source of this sequence is a woman in her 30s in good health and CMV-seropositive. The chain has TRBV7-9 and TRBJ1-2; D perhaps matches TRBD1 (5 bases). As DNA, the CDR3 is TGTGCCAGCAGCCGACAGTCCTATGGCTACACCTTC. Its translation is CASSRQSYGYTF. The full variable domain, in which reference TRBV7-9 and TRBJ1-2 provide the parts outside the CDR3, is DTGVSQNPRHKITKRGQNVTFRCDPISEHNRLYWYRQTLGQGPEFLTYFQNEAQLEKSRLLSDRFSAERPKGSFSTLEIQRTEQGDSAMYLCASSRQSYGYTFGSGTRLTVV.